The rows below give T cell receptor beta chains drawn from one sample of a study of T cell responses to AZD1222 COVID-19 vaccine. Sequencing was performed with immunoSEQ multiplex PCR; in TCRdb, only in-frame clones are kept and a portion is missing. The sample includes roughly 120,000 clones, roughly 87% seen only once; the top ten take about 1.2%. The sequencing used peripheral blood, collected on day 0 of AZD1222 vaccination. These receptors came from an adult in good health. CDR3s include the opening cysteine and the closing phenylalanine or tryptophan. A D gene is named only where the DNA matches it firmly. Rows give clone size only sometimes, using once, few, many, or a class for an expanded clone.

V gene: TRBV5-4; clone size: -; CDR3 length: 16; J gene: TRBJ2-3; D gene: TRBD1; CDR3 protein: CASSFAGQGNTDTQYF; CDR3 DNA: TGTGCCAGCAGCTTTGCCGGACAGGGGAACACAGATACGCAGTATTTT
V gene: TRBV5-1; clone size: -; CDR3 length: 15; J gene: TRBJ1-4; D gene: -; CDR3 protein: CASSWRTGIGEKLFF; CDR3 DNA: TGCGCCAGCAGCTGGAGGACCGGTATAGGTGAAAAACTGTTTTTT
V gene: TRBV19; clone size: -; CDR3 length: 19; J gene: TRBJ1-3; D gene: TRBD1; CDR3 protein: CASTDPGQLPFVSGNTIYF; CDR3 DNA: TGTGCCAGTACCGACCCGGGACAGCTTCCCTTCGTCTCTGGAAACACCATATATTTT
V gene: TRBV4-1; clone size: -; CDR3 length: 14; J gene: TRBJ1-3; D gene: -; CDR3 protein: CASSLDTPGNTIYF; CDR3 DNA: TGCGCCAGCAGCCTCGACACCCCTGGGAACACCATATATTTT
V gene: TRBV28; clone size: -; CDR3 length: 15; J gene: TRBJ1-2; D gene: -; CDR3 protein: CASSHGSSGSRGNTF; CDR3 DNA: TGTGCCAGCAGCCATGGAAGTTCAGGGAGTAGAGGTAACACCTTC
V gene: TRBV4-1; clone size: -; CDR3 length: 19; J gene: TRBJ1-6; D gene: TRBD1; CDR3 protein: CASSPRDRELSSYNSPLHF; CDR3 DNA: TGCGCCAGCAGCCCCCGGGACAGGGAACTTAGCTCCTATAATTCACCCCTCCACTTT
V gene: TRBV12-3/TRBV12-4; clone size: -; CDR3 length: 13; J gene: TRBJ2-7; D gene: -; CDR3 protein: CASSLSTGYEQYF; CDR3 DNA: TGTGCCAGCAGTTTAAGTACGGGATACGAGCAGTACTTC
V gene: TRBV12-3/TRBV12-4; clone size: -; CDR3 length: 13; J gene: TRBJ2-7; D gene: TRBD2; CDR3 protein: CASSRTGGGEQYF; CDR3 DNA: TGTGCCAGCAGCCGGACGGGAGGCGGCGAGCAGTACTTC
V gene: TRBV3-1/TRBV3-2; clone size: once; CDR3 length: 15; J gene: TRBJ2-1; D gene: -; CDR3 protein: CASSQVSADYNEQFF; CDR3 DNA: TGTGCCAGCAGCCAAGTCAGCGCCGACTACAATGAGCAGTTCTTC
V gene: TRBV3-1/TRBV3-2; clone size: -; CDR3 length: 17; J gene: TRBJ1-2; D gene: TRBD1; CDR3 protein: CASSQKGAGQGNYGYTF; CDR3 DNA: TGTGCCAGCAGCCAAAAGGGGGCCGGACAGGGAAACTATGGCTACACCTTC
V gene: TRBV2; clone size: -; CDR3 length: 16; J gene: TRBJ2-2; D gene: TRBD2; CDR3 protein: CASSTSGGPNTGELFF; CDR3 DNA: TGTGCCTCCTCGACTAGCGGGGGGCCCAACACCGGGGAGCTGTTTTTT
V gene: TRBV20-1; clone size: -; CDR3 length: 18; J gene: TRBJ2-5; D gene: TRBD2; CDR3 protein: CSASKRLAGGSTSETQYF; CDR3 DNA: TGCAGTGCTAGTAAGAGGCTAGCGGGGGGGTCGACTTCGGAGACCCAGTACTTC
V gene: TRBV2; clone size: once; CDR3 length: 14; J gene: TRBJ1-1; D gene: -; CDR3 protein: CASSVRTANTEAFF; CDR3 DNA: TGTGCCAGCAGTGTTCGGACAGCGAACACTGAAGCTTTCTTT
V gene: TRBV29-1; clone size: -; CDR3 length: 12; J gene: TRBJ2-4; D gene: -; CDR3 protein: CSVGQMKNIQYF; CDR3 DNA: TGCAGCGTTGGACAGATGAAAAACATTCAGTACTTC
V gene: TRBV5-5; clone size: -; CDR3 length: 15; J gene: TRBJ1-2; D gene: -; CDR3 protein: CASSPAGVNGYGYTF; CDR3 DNA: TGTGCCAGCAGCCCCGCAGGGGTAAACGGTTATGGCTACACCTTC
V gene: TRBV10-2; clone size: -; CDR3 length: 13; J gene: TRBJ2-4; D gene: -; CDR3 protein: CASSGLAKNIQYF; CDR3 DNA: TGCGCCAGCAGTGGACTAGCCAAAAACATTCAGTACTTC
V gene: TRBV9; clone size: -; CDR3 length: 14; J gene: TRBJ2-5; D gene: TRBD1; CDR3 protein: CASSDRGQEETQYF; CDR3 DNA: TGTGCCAGCAGCGACAGGGGGCAAGAAGAGACCCAGTACTTC
V gene: TRBV4-1; clone size: -; CDR3 length: 14; J gene: TRBJ1-2; D gene: TRBD1; CDR3 protein: CASRAPGQRYGYTF; CDR3 DNA: TGCGCCAGCAGAGCCCCGGGACAGAGATATGGCTACACCTTC
V gene: TRBV6-6; clone size: -; CDR3 length: 17; J gene: TRBJ1-3; D gene: TRBD1; CDR3 protein: CASSHPGQGVSGNTIYF; CDR3 DNA: TGTGCCAGCAGTCACCCGGGACAGGGGGTATCTGGAAACACCATATATTTT
V gene: TRBV11-2; clone size: -; CDR3 length: 13; J gene: TRBJ1-2; D gene: -; CDR3 protein: CASSLGTDYGYTF; CDR3 DNA: TGTGCCAGCAGCTTAGGGACAGACTATGGCTACACCTTC
V gene: TRBV3-1/TRBV3-2; clone size: -; CDR3 length: 12; J gene: TRBJ1-2; D gene: TRBD1; CDR3 protein: CASSGTGHGYTF; CDR3 DNA: TGTGCCAGCAGCGGGACAGGGCATGGCTACACCTTC
V gene: TRBV7-2; clone size: few; CDR3 length: 15; J gene: TRBJ2-2; D gene: TRBD2; CDR3 protein: CASSSLAGGTGELFF; CDR3 DNA: TGTGCCAGCAGCTCACTAGCGGGGGGCACCGGGGAGCTGTTTTTT
V gene: TRBV4-1; clone size: -; CDR3 length: 14; J gene: TRBJ2-3; D gene: -; CDR3 protein: CASSQVPLADTQYF; CDR3 DNA: TGCGCCAGCAGCCAAGTCCCCCTGGCAGATACGCAGTATTTT
V gene: TRBV4-1; clone size: -; CDR3 length: 17; J gene: TRBJ2-7; D gene: -; CDR3 protein: CASSQAGSGDISYEQYF; CDR3 DNA: TGCGCCAGCAGCCAAGCGGGGTCAGGGGATATTTCCTACGAGCAGTACTTC
V gene: TRBV10-3; clone size: -; CDR3 length: 16; J gene: TRBJ2-7; D gene: -; CDR3 protein: CAIRSPGGGPLSQQYF; CDR3 DNA: TGTGCCATCAGATCCCCAGGGGGAGGACCCTTATCGCAACAGTACTTC
V gene: TRBV10-3; clone size: -; CDR3 length: 15; J gene: TRBJ2-3; D gene: TRBD1; CDR3 protein: CAISERQGATDTQYF; CDR3 DNA: TGTGCCATCAGTGAGAGGCAGGGGGCGACAGATACGCAGTATTTT
V gene: TRBV18; clone size: -; CDR3 length: 14; J gene: TRBJ2-7; D gene: -; CDR3 protein: CASSPQGYSYEQYF; CDR3 DNA: TGTGCCAGCTCACCCCAGGGGTACTCCTACGAGCAGTACTTC
V gene: TRBV7-2; clone size: once; CDR3 length: 14; J gene: TRBJ2-7; D gene: -; CDR3 protein: CASSLGGLSYEQYF; CDR3 DNA: TGTGCCAGCAGCTTAGGGGGCCTCAGCTACGAGCAGTACTTC